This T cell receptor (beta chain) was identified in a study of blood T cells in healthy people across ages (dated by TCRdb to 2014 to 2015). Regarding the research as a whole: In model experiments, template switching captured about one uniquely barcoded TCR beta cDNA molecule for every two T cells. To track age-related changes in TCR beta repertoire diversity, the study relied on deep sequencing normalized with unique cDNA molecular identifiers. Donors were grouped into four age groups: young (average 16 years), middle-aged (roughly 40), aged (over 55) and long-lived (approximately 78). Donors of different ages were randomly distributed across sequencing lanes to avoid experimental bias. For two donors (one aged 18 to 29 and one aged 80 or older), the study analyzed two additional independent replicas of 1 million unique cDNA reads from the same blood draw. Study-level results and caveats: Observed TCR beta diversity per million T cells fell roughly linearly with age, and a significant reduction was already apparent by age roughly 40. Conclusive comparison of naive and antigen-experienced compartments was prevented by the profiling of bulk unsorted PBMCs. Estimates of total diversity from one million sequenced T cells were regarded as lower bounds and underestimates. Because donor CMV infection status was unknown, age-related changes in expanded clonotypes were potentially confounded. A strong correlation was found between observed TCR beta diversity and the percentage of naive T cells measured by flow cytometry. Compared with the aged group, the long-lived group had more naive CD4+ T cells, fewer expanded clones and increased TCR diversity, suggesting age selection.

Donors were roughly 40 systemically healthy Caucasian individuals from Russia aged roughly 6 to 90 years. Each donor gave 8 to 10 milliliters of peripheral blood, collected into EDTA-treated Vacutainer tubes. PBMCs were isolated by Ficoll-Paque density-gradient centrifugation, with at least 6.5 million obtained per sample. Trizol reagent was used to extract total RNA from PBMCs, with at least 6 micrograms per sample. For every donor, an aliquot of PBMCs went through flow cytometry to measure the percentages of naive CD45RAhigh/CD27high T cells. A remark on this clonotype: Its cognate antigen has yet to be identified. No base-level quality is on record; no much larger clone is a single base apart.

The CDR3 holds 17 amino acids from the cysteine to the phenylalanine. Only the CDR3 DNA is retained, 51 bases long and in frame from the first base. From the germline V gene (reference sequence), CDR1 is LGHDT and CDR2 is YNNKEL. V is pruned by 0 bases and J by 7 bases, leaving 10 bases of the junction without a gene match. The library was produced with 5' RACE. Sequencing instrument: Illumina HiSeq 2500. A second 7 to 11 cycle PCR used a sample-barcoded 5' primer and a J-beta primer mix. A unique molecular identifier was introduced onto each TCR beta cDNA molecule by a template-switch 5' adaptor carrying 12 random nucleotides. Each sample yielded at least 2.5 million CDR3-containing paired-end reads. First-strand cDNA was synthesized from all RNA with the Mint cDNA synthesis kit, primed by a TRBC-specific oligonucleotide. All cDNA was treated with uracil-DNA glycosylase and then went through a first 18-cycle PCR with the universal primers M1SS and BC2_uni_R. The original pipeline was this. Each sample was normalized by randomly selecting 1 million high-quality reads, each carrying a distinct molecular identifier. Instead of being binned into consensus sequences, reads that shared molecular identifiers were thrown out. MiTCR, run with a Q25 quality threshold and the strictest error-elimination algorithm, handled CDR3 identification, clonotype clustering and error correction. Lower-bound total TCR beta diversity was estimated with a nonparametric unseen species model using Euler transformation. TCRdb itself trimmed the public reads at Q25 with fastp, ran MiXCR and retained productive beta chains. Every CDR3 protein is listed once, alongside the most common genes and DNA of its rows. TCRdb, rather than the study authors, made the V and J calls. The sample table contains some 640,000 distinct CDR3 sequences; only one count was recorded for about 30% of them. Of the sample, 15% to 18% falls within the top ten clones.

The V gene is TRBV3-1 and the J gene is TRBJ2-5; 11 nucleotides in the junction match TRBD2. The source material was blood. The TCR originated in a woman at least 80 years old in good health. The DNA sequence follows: TGTGCCAGCAGCCAAGATTTGGCTAGCGGGGGGCAGGGGACCCAGTACTTC. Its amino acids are CASSQDLASGGQGTQYF.